This entry describes one T cell receptor beta chain. Antigen specificity is unknown. The ends were cut back, 5 bases at V and 0 bases at J, with 14 bases in the middle. There are 15 residues in the CDR3. CDR1 is LNHNV, CDR2 YYDKDF, per germline (reference sequence). The entry originates in a study of T cell responses to AZD1222 COVID-19 vaccine. Study-wide results and limits: After two AZD1222 doses, spike-specific TCR breadth and depth rose versus day 0. AZD1222 recipients seropositive at baseline numbered only six or seven.

The data were produced by immunoSEQ multiplex PCR, yet TCRdb's version contains in-frame clones alone and is incomplete. The data contain about 60,000 clones, around 84% of them singletons. V gene TRBV15 combines with J gene TRBJ2-7, with D perhaps TRBD1 (5 bases). Sequenced here: peripheral blood, sampled on day 0 of AZD1222 vaccination. This TCR was recovered from an adult in good health. CDR3 residues: CATSRLDTNSYEQYV. The CDR3 DNA sequence: TGTGCCACCAGCCGGCTGGACACCAACTCCTACGAGCAGTACGTC.